This record covers a single TCR beta chain. Its specificity is not known. TCRdb's copy holds only in-frame clones and misses some; the assay was immunoSEQ multiplex PCR. The sample includes roughly 61,000 clones, roughly nine tenths of them seen just once. This record belongs to a study of lymphopenia after photon versus proton radiotherapy. Study conclusions and caveats: In patients who died, overall survival fell as post-nadir TCR diversity dropped more. Oligoclonal CD8+ Temra expansion after nadir drove photon patients' diversity drop.

The source of this sequence is a man aged 80 or over with esophageal cancer. This sample comprised peripheral blood, obtained from a patient treated with proton-based radiotherapy.

CDR3 coding DNA: TGTGCCGTCCAGGGACAGTCTGGAAACACCATATATTTT. It encodes CAVQGQSGNTIYF. The chain joins TRBV7-9 to TRBJ1-3; TRBD1 matches at 7 bases. This CDR3 comprises 13 residues. Germline lookup yields CDR1 SEHNR and CDR2 FQNEAQ (reference sequence). The trim removed 11 bases at V and 1 base at J, leaving 5 bases unmatched.